The 19 T cell receptor beta chains reported below all come from one sample, sequenced in a study of chemoradiotherapy in HPV16-positive cancers. Sequenced by immunoSEQ multiplex PCR; TCRdb stores in-frame clones only, minus some. The sample contains roughly 19,000 clones, around 87% of which appear only once. Sequences were derived from blood, sampled from a patient who underwent chemoradiotherapy. These receptors came from a human donor with HPV-associated anogenital cancer.

This chain uses TRBV4-3 with TRBJ2-1; 10 nucleotides agree with TRBD2. Trimming at V came to 0 bases and at J to 8 bases, leaving 13 bases not matched to a gene. CDR1 is LGHNA, CDR2 YSLEER, per germline. The CDR3 has 18 amino acids. CDR3 nucleotide sequence: TGCGCCAGCAGCCAAGATGATGCGGCTAGCGGGAGTAGGGATGAGCAGTTCTTC. Encoded protein: CASSQDDAASGSRDEQFF.

The rearrangement joins TRBV4-3 to TRBJ2-5; tentative D call: TRBD1 (7 bases). CDR3 length: 16 residues. V shed 0 bases and J shed 5 bases, with 16 bases lying between them. The V gene's germline CDR1 is LGHNA and CDR2 YSLEER. Here the CDR3 reads CASSQDPRGDGETQYF. For the CDR3, the DNA is TGCGCCAGCAGCCAAGACCCCAGGGGGGATGGCGAGACCCAGTACTTC.

The chain couples TRBV18 to TRBJ2-1; D possibly uses TRBD1 or TRBD2 (5 bases each). Germline V gives CDR1 KGHSH, CDR2 LQKENI. Trimming left V 0 bases short and J 4 bases short, with 7 bases between. This CDR3 contains 14 residues. CDR3 sequence (DNA): TGTGCCAGCTCACCACCGGGACGGTACAATGAGCAGTTCTTC. This gives the protein CASSPPGRYNEQFF.

This chain connects TRBV18 to TRBJ2-1; D might be TRBD1 or TRBD2, each matching 6 bases. V was cut by 4 bases and J by 4 bases, with 17 bases left in between. The CDR3 runs to 16 residues. CDR1 and CDR2 from the germline V gene are KGHSH and LQKENI. The CDR3 sequence: CASSLYTGAIYNEQFF. CDR3 sequence (DNA): TGTGCCAGCTCACTATATACGGGGGCCATATACAATGAGCAGTTCTTC.

The V gene is TRBV5-6, the J gene TRBJ2-2; no reliable D call. This CDR3 spans 17 amino acids. V lost 1 base to trimming and J lost 3 bases, with 16 bases between them. CDR1 and CDR2 (germline): SGHDT, YYEEEE. The CDR3 here is CASSLYRERPYTGELFF. CDR3 DNA sequence: TGTGCCAGCAGCTTGTATAGGGAACGGCCCTACACCGGGGAGCTGTTTTTT.

The chain joins TRBV6-1 to TRBJ2-1, with D tentatively TRBD2 (5 bases). The CDR3 totals 15 residues. Deletions cut 6 bases from V and 6 bases from J, with 18 bases between. The germline CDR1 and CDR2 sequences are MNHNS and SASEGT. CDR3 nucleotides: TGTGCCAGCAGCCCGCTGGCGGGCGCGTTCAATGAGCAGTTCTTC. This encodes CASSPLAGAFNEQFF.

This clone was seen once. This chain uses TRBV28 with TRBJ2-7; the D call may be TRBD1 or TRBD2 (5 bases each). The CDR3 extends over 15 amino acids. V lost 6 bases, J lost 5 bases, and 20 bases lay in between. Per germline, CDR1 MDHEN and CDR2 SYDVKM. The CDR3 region has the DNA TGTGCCAGCAGAACACCCGGGACGTGGGGAGACGAGCAGTACTTC. It translates to CASRTPGTWGDEQYF.

This clone was counted a single time. The chain is built from TRBV10-2 and TRBJ2-3; D perhaps matches TRBD2 (6 bases). CDR1 and CDR2 (germline): WSHSY, SAAADI. Trimming removed 3 bases from V and 0 bases from J, with 13 bases in between. This CDR3 is built from 16 residues. The CDR3 loop is CASSDPPSGSTDTQYF. The CDR3 DNA sequence: TGCGCCAGCAGTGACCCCCCCAGCGGGAGCACAGATACGCAGTATTTT.

This chain uses TRBV5-1 with TRBJ2-7, with TRBD1 matching 10 bases. The length of the CDR3 is 13 residues. Per germline, CDR1 SGHRS and CDR2 YFSETQ. The trim removed 7 bases at V and 6 bases at J, leaving 7 bases unmatched. CDR3 sequence reads: CASGRTGGTEQYF. CDR3 coding DNA: TGCGCCAGCGGAAGGACAGGGGGAACCGAGCAGTACTTC.

The chain employs TRBV29-1 and TRBJ1-1, with 7 bases fitting TRBD1. The CDR3 extends over 14 amino acids. V lost 5 bases to trimming and J lost 0 bases; unmatched junction nucleotides: 6. Germline V gene lookup returns CDR1 SQVTM and CDR2 ANQGSEA. CDR3 loop: CSVSGTEMNTEAFF. As DNA, the CDR3 is TGCAGCGTTTCCGGGACAGAAATGAACACTGAAGCTTTCTTT.

This rearrangement joins TRBV5-6 to TRBJ2-3, with D possibly being TRBD1 (7 bases). Trimming removed 4 bases at V and 2 bases at J, with 11 bases between. Germline CDR1 is SGHDT and CDR2 is YYEEEE. The CDR3 has 14 residues. CDR3 nucleotide sequence: TGTGCCAGCAGCGGCGGGACAGTCACAGATACGCAGTATTTT. Translated: CASSGGTVTDTQYF.

The rearrangement joins TRBV5-4 to TRBJ1-1; a possible D gene is TRBD1 (6 bases). Between the trimmed V and J ends, which lost 0 bases and 1 base, there was a span of 10 bases. CDR3 length equals 15 residues. The germline V gene encodes CDR1 SGHNT and CDR2 YYREEE (reference sequence). The CDR3 nucleotides read TGTGCCAGCAGCTTGGGGGGGGGACAGAACACTGAAGCTTTCTTT. This encodes CASSLGGGQNTEAFF.

The rearrangement links TRBV28 to TRBJ2-1; D gene unclear. CDR3 length equals 12 residues. V was trimmed by 4 bases and J by 10 bases, leaving 11 bases between them. From germline, CDR1 is MDHEN and CDR2 SYDVKM. The chain's CDR3 is CASSSYGFEQFF. In nucleotides, the CDR3 is TGTGCCAGCAGTTCCTACGGGTTCGAGCAGTTCTTC.

This chain links TRBV7-8 with TRBJ2-7; no firm D call. Per germline, CDR1 SGHVS and CDR2 FQNEAQ. Trimming removed 1 base from V and 2 bases from J, with 24 bases in between. The CDR3 has 19 amino acids. The CDR3 DNA is TGTGCCAGCAGCTTAGTGGGTGGTGTAAGGTCTGGTTTCACCTACGAGCAGTACTTC. Residues: CASSLVGGVRSGFTYEQYF.

CDR3 DNA sequence: TGTGCCAGCAGTTTTGGGGGACAGGGAAATGAAAAACTGTTTTTT. Residues: CASSFGGQGNEKLFF. This chain joins TRBV27 and TRBJ1-4, with 9 bases aligning to TRBD1. The J segment lost 5 bases and the V segment lost 3 bases, leaving 4 bases of the junction unmatched. The germline CDR1 and CDR2 sequences are MNHEY and SMNVEV (reference sequence). This CDR3 is built from 15 residues.

The CDR3 DNA reads TGCAGCGTTGTGCGTGAGGACAACTACGAGCAGTACTTC. Its translation is CSVVREDNYEQYF. The chain links TRBV29-1 to TRBJ2-7, with a possible D match to TRBD1 (5 bases). The CDR3 extends over 13 amino acids. Per the germline V gene, CDR1 is SQVTM and CDR2 is ANQGSEA. Trimming took 4 bases from V and 3 from J, leaving 13 bases between them.

This rearrangement joins TRBV5-1 to TRBJ1-2; D is ambiguous. There are 15 residues in the CDR3. The germline V gene has CDR1 SGHRS and CDR2 YFSETQ. Trimming pared 1 base from V and 0 bases from J, leaving 10 bases between. The CDR3 nucleotides are TGCGCCAGCAGCTTGACGCCGGCCTCTAACTATGGCTACACCTTC. Protein: CASSLTPASNYGYTF.

V usage is TRBV7-9 and J usage is TRBJ2-2; D is uncertain. V was shortened by 2 bases and J by 5 bases, with 9 bases between the two germline ends. CDR3 length: 14 residues. CDR1 is SEHNR and CDR2 is FQNEAQ in the germline V gene (reference sequence). CDR3 protein: CASSLLVGTGELFF. CDR3 nucleotides: TGTGCCAGCAGCTTACTAGTCGGGACCGGGGAGCTGTTTTTT.

This chain joins TRBV7-9 and TRBJ1-3; D might be TRBD1 (6 bases). The CDR3 has 16 amino acids. Per the germline V gene, CDR1 is SEHNR and CDR2 is FQNEAQ (reference sequence). V lost 0 bases and J 0 bases, leaving 9 bases between the germline ends. CDR3 sequence: CASSLAVGASGNTIYF. CDR3 nucleotides: TGTGCCAGCAGCTTAGCGGTGGGGGCCTCTGGAAACACCATATATTTT.